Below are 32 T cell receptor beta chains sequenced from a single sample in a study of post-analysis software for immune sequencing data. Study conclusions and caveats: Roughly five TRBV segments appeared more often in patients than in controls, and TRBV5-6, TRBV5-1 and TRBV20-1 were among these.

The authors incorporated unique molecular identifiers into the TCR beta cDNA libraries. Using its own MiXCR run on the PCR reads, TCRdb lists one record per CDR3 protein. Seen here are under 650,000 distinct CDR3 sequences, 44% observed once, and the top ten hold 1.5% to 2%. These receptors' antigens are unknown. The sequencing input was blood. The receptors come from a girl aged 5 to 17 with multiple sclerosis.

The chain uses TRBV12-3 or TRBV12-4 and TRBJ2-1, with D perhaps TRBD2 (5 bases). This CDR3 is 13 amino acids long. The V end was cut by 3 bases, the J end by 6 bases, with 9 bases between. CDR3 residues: CASSFGLGNEQFF. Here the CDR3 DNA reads TGTGCCAGCAGTTTCGGACTCGGCAATGAGCAGTTCTTC.

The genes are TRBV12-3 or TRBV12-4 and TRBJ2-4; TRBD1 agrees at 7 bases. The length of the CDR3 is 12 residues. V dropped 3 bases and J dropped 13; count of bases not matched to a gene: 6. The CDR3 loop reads CASSFRQQGQYF. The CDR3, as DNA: TGTGCCAGCAGTTTTAGGCAACAGGGGCAGTACTTC.

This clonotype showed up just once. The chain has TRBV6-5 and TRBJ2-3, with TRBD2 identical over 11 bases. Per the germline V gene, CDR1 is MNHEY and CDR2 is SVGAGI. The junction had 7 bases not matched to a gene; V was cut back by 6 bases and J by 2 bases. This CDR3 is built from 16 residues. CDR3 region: CASSALAGVYTDTQYF. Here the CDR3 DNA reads TGTGCCAGCAGCGCACTAGCGGGGGTGTACACAGATACGCAGTATTTT.

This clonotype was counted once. The CDR3 loop is CASSLGVPRYNEQFF. The DNA for the CDR3 is TGTGCCAGCAGCTTAGGGGTACCCCGATACAATGAGCAGTTCTTC. The rearrangement links TRBV7-2 to TRBJ2-1; D call uncertain. The CDR3 runs to 15 residues. Germline CDR1 is SGHTA and CDR2 is FQGNSA. V lost 1 base to trimming and J lost 4 bases, with 11 bases between them.

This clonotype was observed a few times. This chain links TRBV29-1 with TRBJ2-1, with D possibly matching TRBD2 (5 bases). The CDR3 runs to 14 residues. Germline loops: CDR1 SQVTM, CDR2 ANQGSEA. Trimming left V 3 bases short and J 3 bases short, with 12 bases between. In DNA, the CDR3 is TGCAGCGTTGATCGCTCGGGGAGCTACAATGAGCAGTTCTTC. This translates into CSVDRSGSYNEQFF.

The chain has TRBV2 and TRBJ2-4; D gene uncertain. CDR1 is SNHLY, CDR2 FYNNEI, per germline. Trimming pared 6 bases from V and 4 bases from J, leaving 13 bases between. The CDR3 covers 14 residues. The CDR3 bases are TGTGCCAGCAGCCCGGGCCGGCGTAAAAACATTCAGTACTTC. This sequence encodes CASSPGRRKNIQYF. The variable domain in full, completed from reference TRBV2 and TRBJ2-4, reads EPEVTQTPSHQVTQMGQEVILRCVPISNHLYFYWYRQILGQKVEFLVSFYNNEISEKSEIFDDQFSVERPDGSNFTLKIRSTKLEDSAMYFCASSPGRRKNIQYFGAGTRLSVL.

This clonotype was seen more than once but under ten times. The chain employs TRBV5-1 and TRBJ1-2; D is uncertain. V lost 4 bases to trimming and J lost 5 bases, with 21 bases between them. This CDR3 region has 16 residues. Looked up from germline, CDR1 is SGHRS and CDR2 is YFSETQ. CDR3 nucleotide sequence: TGCGCCAGCAGCACCCTACAAGCGTCCCATAATTATGGCTACACCTTC. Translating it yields CASSTLQASHNYGYTF.

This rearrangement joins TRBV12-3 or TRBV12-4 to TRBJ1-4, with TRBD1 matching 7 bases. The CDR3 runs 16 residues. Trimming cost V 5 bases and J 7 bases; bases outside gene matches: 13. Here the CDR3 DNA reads TGTGCCAGCAGTCCACCGACGACAGGGAGTCGTGAAAAACTGTTTTTT. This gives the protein CASSPPTTGSREKLFF.

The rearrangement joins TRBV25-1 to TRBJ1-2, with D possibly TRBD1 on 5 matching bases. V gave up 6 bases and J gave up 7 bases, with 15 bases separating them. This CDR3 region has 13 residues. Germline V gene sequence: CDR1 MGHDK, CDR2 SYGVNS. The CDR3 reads CASRPGYGGGYTF. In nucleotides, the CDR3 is TGTGCCAGCAGACCAGGGTATGGAGGTGGCTACACCTTC.

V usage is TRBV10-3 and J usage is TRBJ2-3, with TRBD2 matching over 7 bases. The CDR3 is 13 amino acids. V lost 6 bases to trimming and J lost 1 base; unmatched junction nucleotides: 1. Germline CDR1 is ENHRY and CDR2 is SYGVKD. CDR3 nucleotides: TGTGCCATCAGCCTAGCGGGCACAGATACGCAGTATTTT. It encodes CAISLAGTDTQYF.

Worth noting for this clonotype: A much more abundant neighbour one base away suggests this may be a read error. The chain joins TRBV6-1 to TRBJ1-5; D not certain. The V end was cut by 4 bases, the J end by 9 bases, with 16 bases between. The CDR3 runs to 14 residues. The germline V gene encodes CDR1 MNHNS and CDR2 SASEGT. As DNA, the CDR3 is TGTGCCAGCAGTGGCAGTGGTAGCTTAACGCCCCAGCATTTT. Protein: CASSGSGSLTPQHF.

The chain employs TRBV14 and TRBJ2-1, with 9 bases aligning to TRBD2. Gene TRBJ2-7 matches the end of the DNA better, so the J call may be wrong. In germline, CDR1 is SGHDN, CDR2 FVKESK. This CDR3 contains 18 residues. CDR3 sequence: CASSQGVAGASSYNEQYF. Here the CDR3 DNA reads TGTGCCAGCAGCCAAGGCGTAGCGGGGGCCTCCTCCTACAATGAGCAGTACTTC.

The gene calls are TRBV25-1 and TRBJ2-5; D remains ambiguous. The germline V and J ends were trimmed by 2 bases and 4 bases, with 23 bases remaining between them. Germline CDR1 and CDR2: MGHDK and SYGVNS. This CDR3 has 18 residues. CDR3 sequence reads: CASSETRPGVGSRETQYF. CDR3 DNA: TGTGCCAGCAGTGAAACCAGGCCAGGTGTCGGATCCCGAGAGACCCAGTACTTC.

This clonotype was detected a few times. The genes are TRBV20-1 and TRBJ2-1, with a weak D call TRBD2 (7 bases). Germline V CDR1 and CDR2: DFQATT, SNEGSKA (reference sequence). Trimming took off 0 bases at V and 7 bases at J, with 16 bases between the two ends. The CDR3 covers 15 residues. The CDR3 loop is CSARDLGRGRNEQFF. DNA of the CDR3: TGCAGTGCTAGAGATCTCGGGCGGGGGCGGAATGAGCAGTTCTTC.

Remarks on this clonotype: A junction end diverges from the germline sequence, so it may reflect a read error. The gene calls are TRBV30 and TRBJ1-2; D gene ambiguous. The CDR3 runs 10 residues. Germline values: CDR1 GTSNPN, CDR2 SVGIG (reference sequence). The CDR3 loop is CAWSLSGCTF. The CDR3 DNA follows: TGTGCCTGGAGCTTATCAGGCTGCACCTTC. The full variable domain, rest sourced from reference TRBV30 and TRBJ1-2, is SQTIHQWPATLVQPVGSPLSLECTVEGTSNPNLYWYRQAAGRGLQLLFYSVGIGQISSEVPQNLSASRPQDRQFILSSKKLLLSDSGFYLCAWSLSGCTFGSGTRLTVV.

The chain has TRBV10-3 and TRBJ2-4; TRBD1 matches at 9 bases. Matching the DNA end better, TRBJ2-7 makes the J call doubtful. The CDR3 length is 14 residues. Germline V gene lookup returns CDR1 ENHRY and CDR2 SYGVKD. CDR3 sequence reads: CAIAPGQGTHEQYF. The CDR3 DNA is TGTGCCATCGCCCCGGGACAGGGCACCCACGAGCAGTACTTC.

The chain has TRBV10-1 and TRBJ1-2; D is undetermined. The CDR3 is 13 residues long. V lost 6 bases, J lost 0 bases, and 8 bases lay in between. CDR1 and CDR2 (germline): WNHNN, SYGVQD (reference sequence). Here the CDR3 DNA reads TGCGCCAGCAGCCCCGAGCCTAACTATGGCTACACCTTC. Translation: CASSPEPNYGYTF.

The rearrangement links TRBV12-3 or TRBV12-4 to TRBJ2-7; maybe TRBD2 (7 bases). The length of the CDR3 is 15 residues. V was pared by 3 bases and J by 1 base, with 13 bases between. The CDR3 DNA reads TGTGCCAGCAGTTTCGGGGGGCGCGGGTCCTACGAGCAGTACTTC. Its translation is CASSFGGRGSYEQYF.

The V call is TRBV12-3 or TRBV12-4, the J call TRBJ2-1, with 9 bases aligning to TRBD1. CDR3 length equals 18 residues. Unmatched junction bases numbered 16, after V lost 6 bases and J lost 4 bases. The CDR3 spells CASSWVPATGGPYNEQFF. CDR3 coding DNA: TGTGCCAGCAGCTGGGTTCCGGCGACAGGGGGGCCATACAATGAGCAGTTCTTC.

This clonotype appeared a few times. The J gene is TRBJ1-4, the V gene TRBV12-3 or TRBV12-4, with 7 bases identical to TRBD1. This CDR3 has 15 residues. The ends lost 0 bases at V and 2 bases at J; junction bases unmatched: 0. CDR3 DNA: TGTGCCAGCAGTTTAGCGACAGGGACTAATGAAAAACTGTTTTTT. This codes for CASSLATGTNEKLFF.

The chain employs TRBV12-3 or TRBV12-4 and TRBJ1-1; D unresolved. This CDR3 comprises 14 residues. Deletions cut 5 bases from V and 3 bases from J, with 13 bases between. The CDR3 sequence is CASSPTPRDTEAFF. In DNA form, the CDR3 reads TGTGCCAGCAGTCCGACACCCCGGGACACTGAAGCTTTCTTT.

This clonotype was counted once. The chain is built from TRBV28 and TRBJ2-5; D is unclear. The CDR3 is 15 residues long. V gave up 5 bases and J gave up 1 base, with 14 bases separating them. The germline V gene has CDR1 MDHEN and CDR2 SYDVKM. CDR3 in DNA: TGTGCCAGCAGTCCTCATTCGATAGCCCAAGAGACCCAGTACTTC. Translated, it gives CASSPHSIAQETQYF. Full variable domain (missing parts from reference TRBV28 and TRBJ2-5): DVKVTQSSRYLVKRTGEKVFLECVQDMDHENMFWYRQDPGLGLRLIYFSYDVKMKEKGDIPEGYSVSREKKERFSLILESASTNQTSMYLCASSPHSIAQETQYFGPGTRLLVL.

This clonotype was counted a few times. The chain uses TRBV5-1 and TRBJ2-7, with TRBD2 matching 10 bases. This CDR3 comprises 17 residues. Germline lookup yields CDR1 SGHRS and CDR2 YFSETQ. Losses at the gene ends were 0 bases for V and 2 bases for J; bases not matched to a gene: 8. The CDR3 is CASSLAGLAGAPYEQYF. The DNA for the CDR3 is TGCGCCAGCAGCTTGGCCGGGCTAGCGGGGGCCCCCTACGAGCAGTACTTC.

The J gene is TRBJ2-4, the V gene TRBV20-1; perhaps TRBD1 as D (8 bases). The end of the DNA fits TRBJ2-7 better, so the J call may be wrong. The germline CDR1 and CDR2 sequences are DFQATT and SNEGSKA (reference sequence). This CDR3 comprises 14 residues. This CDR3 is CSARGRERPYEQYF. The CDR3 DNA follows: TGCAGTGCCAGGGGGCGGGAGCGTCCTTACGAGCAGTACTTC.

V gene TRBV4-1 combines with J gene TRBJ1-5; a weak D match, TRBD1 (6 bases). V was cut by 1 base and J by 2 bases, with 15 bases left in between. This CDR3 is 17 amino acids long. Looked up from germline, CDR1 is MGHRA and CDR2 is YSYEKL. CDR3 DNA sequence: TGCGCCAGCAGCCAAGGTCCCCAGGGGAGGCGCAATCAGCCCCAGCATTTT. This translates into CASSQGPQGRRNQPQHF.

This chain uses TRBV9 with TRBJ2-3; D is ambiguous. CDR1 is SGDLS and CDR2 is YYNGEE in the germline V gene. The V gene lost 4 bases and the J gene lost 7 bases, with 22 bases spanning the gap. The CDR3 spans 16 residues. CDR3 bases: TGTGCCAGCAGCCCCTTGAAGCCCCAGAAATTGAATACGCAGTATTTT. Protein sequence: CASSPLKPQKLNTQYF.

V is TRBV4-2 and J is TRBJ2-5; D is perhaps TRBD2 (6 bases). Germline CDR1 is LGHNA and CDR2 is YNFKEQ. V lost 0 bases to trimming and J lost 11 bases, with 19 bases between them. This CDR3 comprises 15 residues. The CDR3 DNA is TGTGCCAGCAGCCAAGACGGAGCGGGCGACAATGAGCAGTACTTC. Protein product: CASSQDGAGDNEQYF.

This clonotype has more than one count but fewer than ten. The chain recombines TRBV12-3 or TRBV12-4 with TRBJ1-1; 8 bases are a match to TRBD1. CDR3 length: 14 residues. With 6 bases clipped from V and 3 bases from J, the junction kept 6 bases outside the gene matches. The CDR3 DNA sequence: TGTGCCAGCAGCCAGACAGGGGATCACACTGAAGCTTTCTTT. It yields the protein CASSQTGDHTEAFF.

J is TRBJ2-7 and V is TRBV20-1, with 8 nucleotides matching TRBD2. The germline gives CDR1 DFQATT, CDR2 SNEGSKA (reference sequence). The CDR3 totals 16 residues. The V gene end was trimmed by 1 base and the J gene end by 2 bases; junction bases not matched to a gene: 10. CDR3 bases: TGCAGTGCTAGAGCCACCGGGGCGGGAGGAACCTACGAGCAGTACTTC. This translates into CSARATGAGGTYEQYF.

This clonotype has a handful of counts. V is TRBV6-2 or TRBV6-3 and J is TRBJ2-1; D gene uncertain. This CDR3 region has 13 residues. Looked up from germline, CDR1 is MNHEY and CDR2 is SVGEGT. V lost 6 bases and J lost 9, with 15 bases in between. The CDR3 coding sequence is TGTGCCAGCAGGCGCTCTGGAGAGCGTGAGCAGTTCTTC. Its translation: CASRRSGEREQFF.

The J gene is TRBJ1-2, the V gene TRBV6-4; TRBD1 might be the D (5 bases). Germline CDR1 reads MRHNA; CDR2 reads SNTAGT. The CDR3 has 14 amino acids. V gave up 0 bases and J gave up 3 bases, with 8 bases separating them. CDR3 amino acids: CASSDSGGDYGYTF. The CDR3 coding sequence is TGTGCCAGCAGTGACTCGGGGGGGGACTATGGCTACACCTTC.

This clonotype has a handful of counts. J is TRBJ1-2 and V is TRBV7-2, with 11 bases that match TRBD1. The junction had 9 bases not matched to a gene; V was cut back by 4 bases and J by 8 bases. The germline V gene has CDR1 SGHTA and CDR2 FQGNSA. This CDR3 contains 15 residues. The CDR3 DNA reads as TGTGCCAGCAGCTCAGCCCCCGGGACAGGGGGAGGCTACACCTTC. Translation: CASSSAPGTGGGYTF.